The 30 T cell receptor beta chains below all came from one sample that was sequenced in a study of T cell responses to AZD1222 COVID-19 vaccine. Produced via immunoSEQ multiplex PCR; TCRdb's table is partial and in-frame only. Of 120,000 to 150,000 clones in the sample, about 88% were seen once. The sample was peripheral blood, taken on day 0 of AZD1222 vaccination. All receptors come from an adult in good health.

CDR3 loop: CASSPPGIQSSGQYF. The CDR3 bases are TGTGCCAGCAGCCCGCCGGGGATCCAGTCGTCAGGGCAGTACTTC. J is TRBJ2-7 and V is TRBV5-5; D may be TRBD2 (5 bases). The CDR3 consists of 15 residues. CDR1 SGHKS and CDR2 YYEKEE come from the germline V gene (reference sequence). Trimming cost V 4 bases and J 9 bases, with 23 bases left between them.

This chain joins TRBV10-1 and TRBJ2-5, with a possible D match to TRBD2 (6 bases). CDR1 and CDR2 (germline): WNHNN, SYGVQD (reference sequence). Trimming pared 4 bases from V and 5 bases from J, leaving 11 bases between. This CDR3 has 13 residues. The CDR3 protein is CASSAGALETQYF. The CDR3 nucleotides read TGCGCCAGCAGTGCGGGAGCCCTGGAGACCCAGTACTTC.

J is TRBJ1-2 and V is TRBV9; 7 positions match TRBD1. The CDR3 covers 15 residues. Germline assignment: CDR1 SGDLS and CDR2 YYNGEE. The J segment lost 4 bases and the V segment lost 0 bases, leaving 6 bases of the junction unmatched. The CDR3 protein is CASSVDTGEFYGYTF. CDR3 DNA sequence: TGTGCCAGCAGCGTAGACACAGGGGAATTCTATGGCTACACCTTC.

The chain joins TRBV5-5 to TRBJ2-3; no clear D. Germline V gives CDR1 SGHKS, CDR2 YYEKEE (reference sequence). V was shortened by 7 bases and J by 3 bases, with 15 bases between the two germline ends. The CDR3 consists of 14 residues. In DNA form, the CDR3 reads TGTGCCAGCCTGCTTAGATGGGGAACAGATACGCAGTATTTT. This gives the protein CASLLRWGTDTQYF.

This chain joins TRBV5-1 and TRBJ1-2; tentatively, D is TRBD1 (5 bases). This CDR3 comprises 14 residues. Trimming took 4 bases from V and 8 from J, leaving 18 bases between them. Germline V gene sequence: CDR1 SGHRS, CDR2 YFSETQ. Here the CDR3 DNA reads TGCGCCAGCAGCACCGGAGGTCCCGAGGGGGGCTACACCTTC. Its protein product is CASSTGGPEGGYTF.

This clone has a single count. The rearrangement joins TRBV2 to TRBJ2-7; tentative D call: TRBD2 (6 bases). V gave up 3 bases and J gave up 0 bases, with 12 bases separating them. From germline, CDR1 is SNHLY and CDR2 FYNNEI. The CDR3 length is 15 residues. The CDR3 DNA sequence: TGTGCCAGCAGTGAGGAGGGGTTTGGCTCCTACGAGCAGTACTTC. It translates to CASSEEGFGSYEQYF.

The chain uses TRBV28 and TRBJ2-3; a weak D match, TRBD1 (7 bases). V was clipped by 6 bases and J by 6 bases, with 10 bases between them. CDR3 length equals 12 residues. CDR1 is MDHEN, CDR2 SYDVKM, per germline. For the CDR3, the DNA is TGTGCCAGCAGGCCAGGGGGGGATACGCAGTATTTT. It is translated as CASRPGGDTQYF. The variable domain in full, with the rest retrieved from reference TRBV28 and TRBJ2-3, is DVKVTQSSRYLVKRTGEKVFLECVQDMDHENMFWYRQDPGLGLRLIYFSYDVKMKEKGDIPEGYSVSREKKERFSLILESASTNQTSMYLCASRPGGDTQYFGPGTRLTVL.

The rearrangement joins TRBV6-2 or TRBV6-3 to TRBJ1-2; possibly TRBD1 for D (6 bases). CDR1 MNHEY and CDR2 SVGEGT come from the germline V gene. Trimming removed 2 bases from V and 4 bases from J, with 20 bases in between. This CDR3 comprises 17 residues. Written as DNA, the CDR3 is TGTGCCAGCAGTTACCCAAACGCCGGGACACATATCTATGGCTACACCTTC. Translation gives CASSYPNAGTHIYGYTF.

The V and J genes are TRBV5-5 and TRBJ1-1; perhaps TRBD1 as D (6 bases). In germline, CDR1 is SGHKS, CDR2 YYEKEE (reference sequence). With 0 bases removed from V and 0 bases from J, the gap between germline ends came to 12 bases. This CDR3 comprises 16 residues. The CDR3 loop reads CASSLGPDRMNTEAFF. The CDR3 nucleotides are TGTGCCAGCAGCTTGGGACCGGACAGAATGAACACTGAAGCTTTCTTT.

V gene TRBV5-1 combines with J gene TRBJ2-5; D possibly matches TRBD1 or TRBD2 (5 bases each). Germline V lookup: CDR1 SGHRS, CDR2 YFSETQ. V was pared by 4 bases and J by 0 bases, with 13 bases between. The CDR3 consists of 15 residues. CDR3 DNA sequence: TGCGCCAGCAGCCGGGACGCCGGACACCAAGAGACCCAGTACTTC. Its protein product is CASSRDAGHQETQYF.

This chain links TRBV7-2 with TRBJ2-7; 7 bases line up with TRBD1. The CDR3 covers 18 residues. In germline, CDR1 is SGHTA, CDR2 FQGNSA. Trimming took 5 bases from V and 6 from J; bases not matched to a gene: 22. The CDR3 DNA reads TGTGCCAGCAGCGTATATGCTATGCCGGGACAGCTAGATTCCGAGCAGTACTTC. Amino acid sequence: CASSVYAMPGQLDSEQYF.

The chain uses TRBV20-1 and TRBJ1-3; 7 positions match TRBD1. The CDR3 has 14 residues. CDR1 is DFQATT and CDR2 is SNEGSKA in the germline V gene (reference sequence). Trimming removed 3 bases from V and 2 bases from J; junction bases left unmatched: 4. The CDR3 DNA follows: TGCAGTGCTAGTGGTCAGGGGGCTGGAAACACCATATATTTT. Its protein product is CSASGQGAGNTIYF.

The chain combines TRBV9 with TRBJ2-5; a weak D match, TRBD1 (5 bases). The V end was cut by 0 bases, the J end by 5 bases, with 17 bases between. Germline V gene data show CDR1 as SGDLS and CDR2 as YYNGEE. This CDR3 has 16 amino acids. The CDR3 nucleotides are TGTGCCAGCAGCGTAGCAGGCAGGGCCAAGGGTGAGACCCAGTACTTC. Translated, it gives CASSVAGRAKGETQYF.

This chain connects TRBV4-2 to TRBJ2-7, with D possibly called TRBD1 or TRBD2 (5 bases each). CDR1 and CDR2 (germline): LGHNA, YNFKEQ. V gave up 8 bases and J gave up 6 bases, with 17 bases separating them. The CDR3 consists of 13 residues. The CDR3 DNA reads as TGTGCCAGCCGGTCAGGGAGAGGGGCCGAGCAGTACTTC. This sequence encodes CASRSGRGAEQYF.

The CDR3 nucleotides are TGTGCCAGCAGCCCTGAGTCGAGAACTGAAGCTTTCTTT. It translates to CASSPESRTEAFF. The genes are TRBV2 and TRBJ1-1; D not certain. Germline CDR1 and CDR2: SNHLY and FYNNEI. The CDR3 contains 13 residues. Trimming shortened V by 6 bases and J by 5 bases, and 13 bases separated the two germline ends.

V gene TRBV18 combines with J gene TRBJ1-5; 7 bases agree with TRBD1. Losses at the gene ends were 3 bases for V and 6 bases for J; bases not matched to a gene: 5. The length of the CDR3 is 14 residues. Germline CDR1 reads KGHSH; CDR2 reads LQKENI. This chain's CDR3 is CASSPSDRVQPQHF. The CDR3 DNA reads as TGTGCCAGCTCACCGTCCGACAGGGTTCAGCCCCAGCATTTT.

The gene calls are TRBV2 and TRBJ2-1; D is undetermined. Germline V gives CDR1 SNHLY, CDR2 FYNNEI. The CDR3 has 10 residues. Between the trimmed V and J ends, which lost 6 bases and 4 bases, there was a span of 1 base. The chain's CDR3 is CASRYNEQFF. The DNA of the CDR3 is TGTGCCAGCAGATACAATGAGCAGTTCTTC.

The count of this clone is one. CDR3 coding DNA: TGTGCCAGCAGCAGACAGGGTTCACCCCTCCACTTT. It codes for CASSRQGSPLHF. This chain links TRBV12-3 or TRBV12-4 with TRBJ1-6, with 7 bases matching TRBD1. The V gene end was trimmed by 6 bases and the J gene end by 9 bases; junction bases not matched to a gene: 2. This CDR3 comprises 12 residues.

The chain carries TRBV19 and TRBJ1-2; D unresolved. This CDR3 region has 14 residues. In germline, CDR1 is LNHDA, CDR2 SQIVND (reference sequence). V was pared by 6 bases and J by 2 bases, with 13 bases between. The CDR3 region is CASSQTTQNYGYTF. DNA of the CDR3: TGTGCCAGTAGCCAGACTACACAGAACTATGGCTACACCTTC.

J is TRBJ2-1 and V is TRBV7-3; TRBD2 agrees at 8 bases. CDR1 is SGHTA and CDR2 is FQGTGA in the germline V gene. This CDR3 region has 15 residues. The V segment lost 5 bases and the J segment 4 bases; nucleotides outside the gene matches: 7. CDR3 DNA: TGTGCCAGCAGCACGGGACTAGGAATGTACAATGAGCAGTTCTTC. Amino acid sequence: CASSTGLGMYNEQFF.

This clone was seen a handful of times. V gene TRBV19 combines with J gene TRBJ2-2; D remains ambiguous. V lost 1 base and J lost 0, with 3 bases in between. Looked up from germline, CDR1 is LNHDA and CDR2 is SQIVND (reference sequence). This CDR3 comprises 14 residues. Written as DNA, the CDR3 is TGTGCCAGTAGTATAGGTACGAACACCGGGGAGCTGTTTTTT. As protein: CASSIGTNTGELFF.

The rearrangement joins TRBV30 to TRBJ1-3; a possible D gene is TRBD1 (6 bases). The CDR3 length is 14 residues. The ends were cut back, 3 bases at V and 0 bases at J, with 9 bases in the middle. Germline CDR1 is GTSNPN and CDR2 is SVGIG (reference sequence). CDR3 sequence (DNA): TGTGCCTGGAGCGGGGGCTCCTCTGGAAACACCATATATTTT. Translation gives CAWSGGSSGNTIYF.

The V call is TRBV6-5, the J call TRBJ1-3, with a possible D match to TRBD1 (5 bases). Trimming cost V 5 bases and J 3 bases, with 11 bases left between them. The CDR3 covers 14 residues. Germline lookup yields CDR1 MNHEY and CDR2 SVGAGI. CDR3 amino acids: CASSRGSLGNTIYF. In nucleotides, the CDR3 is TGTGCCAGCAGTCGGGGGAGTCTTGGAAACACCATATATTTT.

The chain carries TRBV7-8 and TRBJ1-1; no firm D call. Germline CDR1 and CDR2: SGHVS and FQNEAQ. Trimming removed 4 bases from V and 3 bases from J, with 9 bases in between. CDR3 length equals 13 residues. CDR3 residues: CASSSDWHTEAFF. CDR3 coding DNA: TGTGCCAGCAGCTCCGACTGGCACACTGAAGCTTTCTTT.

The chain links TRBV7-8 to TRBJ2-7; TRBD2 agrees at 10 bases. The CDR3 extends over 16 amino acids. Germline CDR1 reads SGHVS; CDR2 reads FQNEAQ. V gave up 5 bases and J gave up 2 bases; unmatched junction bases: 9. DNA of the CDR3: TGTGCCAGCAGCCCAACGGCGCTAGCGGGAGCCTACGAGCAGTACTTC. This encodes CASSPTALAGAYEQYF.

This clone was picked up one time. V gene TRBV5-6 combines with J gene TRBJ2-2, with D unclear. Per germline, CDR1 SGHDT and CDR2 YYEEEE. This CDR3 is 15 amino acids long. The V end was cut by 2 bases, the J end by 0 bases, with 8 bases between. CDR3 bases: TGTGCCAGCAGCTTCTTTGATACGAACACCGGGGAGCTGTTTTTT. Its translation: CASSFFDTNTGELFF.

J is TRBJ2-1 and V is TRBV18, with D hard to call. Germline CDR1 and CDR2: KGHSH and LQKENI. V dropped 1 base and J dropped 5 bases, with 6 bases sitting between them. This CDR3 has 13 amino acids. CDR3 DNA: TGTGCCAGCTCACCACGGTATGACAATGAGCAGTTCTTC. This codes for CASSPRYDNEQFF.

This clone was seen a few times. The chain links TRBV5-4 to TRBJ2-3, with 14 positions matching TRBD2. Germline-derived CDR1 and CDR2 are SGHNT and YYREEE (reference sequence). Unmatched junction bases numbered 3, after V lost 4 bases and J lost 5 bases. The CDR3 is 15 amino acids. The CDR3 DNA follows: TGTGCCAGCAGCGTGACTAGCGGGGGGGGAGATACGCAGTATTTT. This encodes CASSVTSGGGDTQYF.

This chain uses TRBV28 with TRBJ2-1; the D is unclear. The CDR3 loop spans 13 amino acids. The germline V gene encodes CDR1 MDHEN and CDR2 SYDVKM. The V end was cut by 4 bases, the J end by 8 bases, with 12 bases between. This CDR3 is CASSSLPPYEQFF. In DNA, the CDR3 is TGTGCCAGCAGTTCCCTTCCCCCCTATGAGCAGTTCTTC. Using reference TRBV28 and TRBJ2-1 for the parts outside the CDR3, the full variable domain is DVKVTQSSRYLVKRTGEKVFLECVQDMDHENMFWYRQDPGLGLRLIYFSYDVKMKEKGDIPEGYSVSREKKERFSLILESASTNQTSMYLCASSSLPPYEQFFGPGTRLTVL.

This chain connects TRBV7-2 to TRBJ1-4; D perhaps matches TRBD1 (6 bases). There are 15 residues in the CDR3. Trimming removed 5 bases at V and 3 bases at J, with 13 bases between. Germline lookup yields CDR1 SGHTA and CDR2 FQGNSA. CDR3 amino acids: CASSPTGIANEKLFF. For the CDR3, the DNA is TGTGCCAGCAGCCCAACAGGGATAGCTAATGAAAAACTGTTTTTT.